The rows below give T cell receptor beta chains drawn from one sample of a study of siplizumab effects on memory and regulatory T cells. The repertoire was sequenced with immunoSEQ multiplex PCR; TCRdb's copy has only in-frame clones and lacks some. The data hold tens of thousands of clones, with 80% to 95% observed a single time. Material for sequencing was CD8+ T cells sorted from blood. These receptors came from a human donor in good health. Each CDR3 is given with its conserved first and last residue. D genes are given only for firm matches. Clone sizes are given selectively: once, few, many, or a class where the clone is expanded.

clone_size,v_call,d_call,j_call,cdr3_aa,cdr3_nt
NA,TRBV7-9,NA,TRBJ1-1,CASSLQDSNTEAFF,TGTGCCAGCAGCTTACAGGATTCGAACACTGAAGCTTTCTTT
NA,TRBV5-1,NA,TRBJ1-1,CASSSLDGVTEAFF,TGCGCCAGCAGCTCCTTGGACGGTGTCACTGAAGCTTTCTTT
NA,TRBV7-2,NA,TRBJ2-1,CASSLEPYNEQFF,TGTGCCAGCAGCTTAGAACCGTACAATGAGCAGTTCTTC
NA,TRBV7-2,NA,TRBJ2-3,CASSFGLPVDTQYF,TGTGCCAGCAGCTTCGGCCTTCCGGTAGATACGCAGTATTTT
NA,TRBV4-3,TRBD2,TRBJ2-1,CASSQDALAGGTSYNEQFF,TGCGCCAGCAGCCAAGATGCCCTAGCGGGAGGAACTTCCTACAATGAGCAGTTCTTC
NA,TRBV13,NA,TRBJ2-1,CASSFRGFFYEQFF,TGTGCCAGCAGCTTCCGGGGGTTCTTCTATGAGCAGTTCTTC
NA,TRBV30,TRBD2,TRBJ2-7,CAWSYTSGSYEQYF,TGTGCCTGGTCATATACTAGCGGCTCCTACGAGCAGTACTTC
NA,TRBV5-5,NA,TRBJ1-3,CASSFPAGISGNTIYF,TGTGCCAGCAGCTTTCCCGCAGGTATCTCTGGAAACACCATATATTTT
NA,TRBV5-1,NA,TRBJ2-1,CASTGMDNEQFF,TGCGCCAGCACGGGTATGGACAATGAGCAGTTCTTC
once,TRBV15,NA,TRBJ2-7,CATSRDRGSNEQYF,TGTGCCACCAGCAGAGATAGAGGGTCCAACGAGCAGTACTTC
once,TRBV5-6,NA,TRBJ2-7,CASSLGSSGYEQYF,TGTGCCAGCAGCCTCGGGAGCAGTGGGTACGAGCAGTACTTC
once,TRBV11-2,TRBD2,TRBJ2-1,CASSPVRLAGVYNEQFF,TGTGCCAGCAGCCCGGTTCGTCTAGCGGGAGTCTACAATGAGCAGTTCTTC
NA,TRBV7-9,TRBD2,TRBJ2-1,CASSLGGLARANEQFF,TGTGCCAGCAGCTTAGGGGGACTAGCGAGAGCCAATGAGCAGTTCTTC
once,TRBV5-1,TRBD2,TRBJ2-7,CASSLVISRELPYEQYF,TGCGCCAGCAGCTTGGTGATATCGCGGGAGCTACCCTACGAGCAGTACTTC
NA,TRBV6-1,NA,TRBJ1-1,CASSVRDSGNTEAFF,TGTGCCAGCAGTGTTCGAGACTCGGGGAACACTGAAGCTTTCTTT
NA,TRBV28,TRBD1,TRBJ2-1,CASRHHNGQGLHNEQFF,TGTGCCAGCAGGCATCATAATGGACAGGGGTTACACAATGAGCAGTTCTTC
NA,TRBV11-2,TRBD1,TRBJ2-5,CASSKDRETETQYF,TGTGCCAGCAGCAAAGACAGGGAGACAGAGACCCAGTACTTC
NA,TRBV11-3,TRBD1,TRBJ1-2,CASSFPGGYGYTF,TGTGCCAGCAGCTTCCCAGGGGGCTATGGCTACACCTTC
NA,TRBV2,NA,TRBJ1-6,CASREGSSYNSPLHF,TGTGCCAGCAGGGAAGGGAGCTCCTATAATTCACCCCTCCACTTT
NA,TRBV6-5,NA,TRBJ1-1,CASSYVGRGTEAFF,TGTGCCAGCAGTTATGTGGGGAGAGGGACTGAAGCTTTCTTT
NA,TRBV6-5,NA,TRBJ2-7,CASSEGDIYEQYF,TGTGCCAGCAGTGAAGGCGACATCTACGAGCAGTACTTC
NA,TRBV11-2,TRBD1,TRBJ2-7,CASSTGVTYEQYF,TGTGCCAGCAGCACAGGGGTTACCTACGAGCAGTACTTC
NA,TRBV29-1,NA,TRBJ2-1,CSVVRASYNEQFF,TGCAGCGTCGTTCGGGCTTCCTACAATGAGCAGTTCTTC
NA,TRBV7-9,NA,TRBJ1-4,CASSYPKNAPATNEKLFF,TGTGCCAGCAGCTACCCAAAAAACGCGCCGGCAACTAATGAAAAACTGTTTTTT
NA,TRBV6-6,TRBD2,TRBJ2-3,CASRQRDGPDTQYF,TGTGCCAGCAGGCAGCGGGACGGCCCTGATACGCAGTATTTT
NA,TRBV7-6,NA,TRBJ2-1,CASSLALGGYGSGFYNEQFF,TGTGCCAGCAGCTTAGCGCTGGGGGGATATGGGTCGGGTTTCTACAATGAGCAGTTCTTC
NA,TRBV27,TRBD2,TRBJ2-1,CASSPQRGGHNEQFF,TGTGCCAGCAGTCCGCAGCGGGGGGGACACAATGAGCAGTTCTTC
NA,TRBV4-1,TRBD1,TRBJ1-2,CASSQGTGQGYGYTF,TGCGCCAGCAGCCAAGGGACAGGGCAGGGCTATGGCTACACCTTC
NA,TRBV30,TRBD2,TRBJ2-7,CAWSGGGASEQYF,TGTGCCTGGAGCGGCGGGGGGGCGAGTGAGCAGTACTTC
NA,TRBV7-9,NA,TRBJ2-2,CASSPSENTGELFF,TGTGCCAGCAGCCCTAGCGAAAACACCGGGGAGCTGTTTTTT